The clone carrying this T cell receptor (beta chain) is medium-sized. Its antigen is undetermined. The data derive from a study of liver allograft versus peripheral blood T cells. The wider study: Recipients' peripheral blood served as the comparator for T cell receptor repertoires in transplanted livers.

Germline CDR1 reads KGHDR; CDR2 reads SFDVKD. V shed 9 bases and J shed 4 bases, with 9 bases lying between them. The CDR3 covers 12 residues. TCRdb ran MiXCR on the reads and lists one entry per CDR3 protein. The repertoire holds thousands of distinct CDR3 sequences, around 21% seen once, with roughly 4.5% in the top ten. Findings and caveats of the study: Reports indicated that T cell receptor repertoires inside liver allografts differed from those in peripheral blood.

This chain links TRBV24-1 with TRBJ1-5; possible D gene TRBD1, 5 bases. The receptor was isolated from a human patient who had a liver transplant. The graft donor may account for some of the T cells. The CDR3 bases are TGTGCCACCGGCGAGGGGAATCAGCCCCAGCATTTT. Translating it yields CATGEGNQPQHF.